This T cell receptor (beta chain) was captured by sequencing in a study of CXCR3-negative and CXCR3-positive naive CD8 T cells. cDNA libraries for TRB were generated by 5' RACE incorporating UMI labels. TCRdb reprocessed the 5' RACE reads, keeping one entry per CDR3 protein, no DNA. This sample's clone table lists about 120,000 distinct CDR3 sequences. Study-wide points: Each naive subset displayed comparably high diversity, whereas memory CD8+ cells displayed much lower diversity. TRBV-TRBJ usage matched between naive CXCR3-negative and CXCR3-positive cells but not between memory cells. CXCR3 expression partially decreased after cryopreservation; most assays used fresh PBMCs. Naive CXCR3-positive cells had TRB CDR3s more hydrophobic than those of CXCR3-negative naive cells.

With regard to this clonotype: What it binds is unknown.

The clonotype originates from a human donor in good health. Some clones in this sample may be carry-over from other donors' samples. Sequencing was performed on naive CXCR3+ CD8+ T cells from blood. Subset meaning: CD45RO-CCR7+CD27+CD95- naive CD8+ T cells expressing CXCR3 (TNR3+).

CDR3 region: CASSVPRVLNQPQHF. This rearrangement joins TRBV28 to TRBJ1-5. Per germline, CDR1 MDHEN and CDR2 SYDVKM. This CDR3 spans 15 amino acids. Drawing the rest from reference TRBV28 and TRBJ1-5, the complete variable domain is DVKVTQSSRYLVKRTGEKVFLECVQDMDHENMFWYRQDPGLGLRLIYFSYDVKMKEKGDIPEGYSVSREKKERFSLILESASTNQTSMYLCASSVPRVLNQPQHFGDGTRLSIL.